This note documents a single T cell receptor (beta chain) sequence. The record originates from a study of T cell responses to AZD1222 COVID-19 vaccine. Method: immunoSEQ multiplex PCR; TCRdb's copy keeps in-frame clones and lacks some. The sample contains about 130,000 clones, 80% to 90% of which appear only once. This TCR derives from an adult in good health. The sequenced sample was peripheral blood, obtained on day 0 of AZD1222 vaccination.

The CDR3 DNA reads TGCGCCAGCAGCTTGTACCTAGCGGGGGGAAATGAGCAGTTCTTC. It encodes CASSLYLAGGNEQFF. The rearrangement links TRBV5-1 to TRBJ2-1; TRBD2 aligns across 11 bases. Germline V gene lookup returns CDR1 SGHRS and CDR2 YFSETQ. J gave up 7 bases and V 1 base, and 4 bases lay outside the gene matches. This CDR3 has 15 residues.